Listed here are 4 T cell receptor beta chains from one sample, sequenced in a study of blood T cell repertoires in COVID-19. Data came from immunoSEQ multiplex PCR; TCRdb stores just in-frame clones and leaves some out. The table records roughly 200,000 clones, around 75% of them present only once. Material: peripheral blood. All receptors derive from a woman between 40 and 50 years old with COVID-19, enrolled during active disease.

The chain combines TRBV6-2 or TRBV6-3 with TRBJ2-7; D is perhaps TRBD1 (5 bases). CDR3 size: 15 residues. Trimming shortened V by 2 bases and J by 5 bases, and 16 bases separated the two germline ends. The germline V gene encodes CDR1 MNHEY and CDR2 SVGEGT. The CDR3 DNA sequence: TGTGCCAGCAGTTACAAACCCTGGGGCGGCGACGAGCAGTACTTC. The encoded protein is CASSYKPWGGDEQYF.

The genes are TRBV5-8 and TRBJ2-2; 8 bases line up with TRBD1. V gave up 0 bases and J gave up 2 bases; unmatched junction bases: 3. Germline V gives CDR1 SGHTS, CDR2 YDEGEE. The CDR3 has 16 amino acids. CDR3 amino acids: CASSLGGTGNTGELFF. DNA of the CDR3: TGTGCCAGCAGCTTGGGCGGGACAGGCAACACCGGGGAGCTGTTTTTT.

The chain recombines TRBV5-6 with TRBJ2-2, with D unclear. V was cut by 5 bases and J by 5 bases, with 4 bases left in between. Germline lookup yields CDR1 SGHDT and CDR2 YYEEEE. The CDR3 totals 11 residues. The CDR3 loop is CASSSTGELFF. The CDR3 nucleotides read TGTGCCAGCAGTTCTACCGGGGAGCTGTTTTTT.

The CDR3 protein is CASSLRQGDSFSGANVLTF. As DNA, the CDR3 is TGTGCCAGCAGCTTACGACAGGGTGATTCATTCTCTGGGGCCAACGTCCTGACTTTC. The chain uses TRBV13 and TRBJ2-6, with 7 bases fitting TRBD1. V trimming: 2 bases; J trimming: 0 bases; junction bases outside the gene matches: 10. This CDR3 has 19 amino acids. Germline V lookup: CDR1 PRHDT, CDR2 FYEKMQ (reference sequence).